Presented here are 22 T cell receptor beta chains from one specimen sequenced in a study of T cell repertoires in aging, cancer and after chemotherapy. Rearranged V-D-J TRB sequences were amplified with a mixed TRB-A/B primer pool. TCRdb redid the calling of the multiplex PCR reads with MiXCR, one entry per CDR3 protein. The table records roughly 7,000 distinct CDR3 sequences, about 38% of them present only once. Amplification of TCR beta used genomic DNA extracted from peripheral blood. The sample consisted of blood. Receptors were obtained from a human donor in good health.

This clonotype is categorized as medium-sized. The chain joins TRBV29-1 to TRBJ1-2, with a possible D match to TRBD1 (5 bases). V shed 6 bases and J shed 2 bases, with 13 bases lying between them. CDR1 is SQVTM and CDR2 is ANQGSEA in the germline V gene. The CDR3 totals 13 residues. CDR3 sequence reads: CSVGGGINYGYTF. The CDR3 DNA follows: TGCAGCGTCGGGGGGGGAATCAACTATGGCTACACCTTC. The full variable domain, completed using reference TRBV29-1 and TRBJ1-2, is SAVISQKPSRDICQRGTSLTIQCQVDSQVTMMFWYRQQPGQSLTLIATANQGSEATYESGFVIDKFPISRPNLTFSTLTVSNMSPEDSSIYLCSVGGGINYGYTFGSGTRLTVV.

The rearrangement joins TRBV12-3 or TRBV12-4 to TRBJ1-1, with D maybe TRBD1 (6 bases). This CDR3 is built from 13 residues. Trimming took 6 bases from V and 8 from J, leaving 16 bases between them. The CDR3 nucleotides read TGTGCCAGCAGACCTGCAGGGGTGTCGGAAGCTTTCTTT. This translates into CASRPAGVSEAFF.

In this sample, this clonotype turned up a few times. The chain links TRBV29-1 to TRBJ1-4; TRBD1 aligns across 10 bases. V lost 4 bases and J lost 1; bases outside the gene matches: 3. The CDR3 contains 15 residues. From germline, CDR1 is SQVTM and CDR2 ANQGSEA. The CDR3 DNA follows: TGCAGCGTTGGACAGGGGGCCGTAACTAATGAAAAACTGTTTTTT. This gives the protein CSVGQGAVTNEKLFF.

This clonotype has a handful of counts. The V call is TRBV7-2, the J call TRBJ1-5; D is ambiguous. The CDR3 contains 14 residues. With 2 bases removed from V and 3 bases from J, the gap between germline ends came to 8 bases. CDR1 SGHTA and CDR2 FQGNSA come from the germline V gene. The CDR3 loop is CASSLMQVNQPQHF. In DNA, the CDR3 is TGTGCCAGCAGCTTAATGCAGGTCAATCAGCCCCAGCATTTT.

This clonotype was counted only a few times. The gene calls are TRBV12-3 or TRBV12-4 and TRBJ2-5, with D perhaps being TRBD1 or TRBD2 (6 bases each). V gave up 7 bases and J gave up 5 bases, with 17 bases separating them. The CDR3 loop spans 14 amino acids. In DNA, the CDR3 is TGTGCCAGCACCGCCGGGGGCCCGGGGGAGACCCAGTACTTC. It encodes CASTAGGPGETQYF.

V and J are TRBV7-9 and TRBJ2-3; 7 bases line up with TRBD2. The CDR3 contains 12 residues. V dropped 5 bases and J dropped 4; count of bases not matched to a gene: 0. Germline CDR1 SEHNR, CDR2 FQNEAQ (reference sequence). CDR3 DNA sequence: TGTGCCAGCAGCGGGGGGGCAGATACGCAGTATTTT. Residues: CASSGGADTQYF.

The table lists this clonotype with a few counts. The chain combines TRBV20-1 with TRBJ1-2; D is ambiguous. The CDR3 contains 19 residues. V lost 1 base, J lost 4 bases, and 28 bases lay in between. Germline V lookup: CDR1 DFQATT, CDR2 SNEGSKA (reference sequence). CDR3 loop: CSARVSSRVDGLRRYGYTF. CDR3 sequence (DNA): TGCAGTGCTAGAGTTTCAAGCCGGGTGGACGGCCTGCGCCGCTATGGCTACACCTTC.

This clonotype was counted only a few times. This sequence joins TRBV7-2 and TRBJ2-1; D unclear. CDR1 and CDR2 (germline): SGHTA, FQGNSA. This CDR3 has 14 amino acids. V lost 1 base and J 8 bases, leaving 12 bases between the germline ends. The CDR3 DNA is TGTGCCAGCAGCTTAGGGTTGCCCTTCGATGAGCAGTTCTTC. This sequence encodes CASSLGLPFDEQFF.

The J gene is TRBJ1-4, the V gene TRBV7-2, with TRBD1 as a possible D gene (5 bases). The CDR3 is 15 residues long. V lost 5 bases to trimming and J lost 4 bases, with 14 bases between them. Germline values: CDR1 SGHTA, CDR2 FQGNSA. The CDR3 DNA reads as TGTGCCAGCAGCGCCCCGGGACGGCGTAATGAAAAACTGTTTTTT. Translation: CASSAPGRRNEKLFF.

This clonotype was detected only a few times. The DNA for the CDR3 is TGTGCCAGCAGCAGGGTGGGCAACACTGAAGCTTTCTTT. Amino acid sequence: CASSRVGNTEAFF. The chain joins TRBV11-2 to TRBJ1-1; D uncertain. Germline lookup yields CDR1 SGHAT and CDR2 FQNNGV. The germline V and J ends were trimmed by 5 bases and 2 bases, with 9 bases remaining between them. The CDR3 runs to 13 residues.

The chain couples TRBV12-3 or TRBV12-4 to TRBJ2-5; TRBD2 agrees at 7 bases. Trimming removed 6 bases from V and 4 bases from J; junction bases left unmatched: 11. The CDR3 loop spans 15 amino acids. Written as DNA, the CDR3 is TGTGCCAGCAGCCCTCGGGGCGGCGGGGGAGAGACCCAGTACTTC. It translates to CASSPRGGGGETQYF.

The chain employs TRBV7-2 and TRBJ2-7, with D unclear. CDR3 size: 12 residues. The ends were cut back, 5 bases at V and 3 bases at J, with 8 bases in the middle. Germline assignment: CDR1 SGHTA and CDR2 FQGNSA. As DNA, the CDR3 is TGTGCCAGCAGCGCCGTAGGCTACGAGCAGTACTTC. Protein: CASSAVGYEQYF. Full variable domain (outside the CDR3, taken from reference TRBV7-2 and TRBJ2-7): GAGVSQSPSNKVTEKGKDVELRCDPISGHTALYWYRQSLGQGLEFLIYFQGNSAPDKSGLPSDRFSAERTGGSVSTLTIQRTQQEDSAVYLCASSAVGYEQYFGPGTRLTVT.

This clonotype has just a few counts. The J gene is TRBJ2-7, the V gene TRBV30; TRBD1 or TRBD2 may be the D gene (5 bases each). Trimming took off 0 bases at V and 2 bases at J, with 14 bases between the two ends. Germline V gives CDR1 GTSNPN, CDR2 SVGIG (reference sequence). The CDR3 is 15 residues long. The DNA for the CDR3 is TGTGCCTGGAGTGTACCGGGGCAGGGTACCTACGAGCAGTACTTC. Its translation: CAWSVPGQGTYEQYF.

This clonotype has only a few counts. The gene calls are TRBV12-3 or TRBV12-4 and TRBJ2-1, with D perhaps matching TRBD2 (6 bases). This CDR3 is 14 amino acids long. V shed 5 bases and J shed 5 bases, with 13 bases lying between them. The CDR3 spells CASSPGTVNNEQFF. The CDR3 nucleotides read TGTGCCAGCAGTCCCGGGACTGTGAACAATGAGCAGTTCTTC.

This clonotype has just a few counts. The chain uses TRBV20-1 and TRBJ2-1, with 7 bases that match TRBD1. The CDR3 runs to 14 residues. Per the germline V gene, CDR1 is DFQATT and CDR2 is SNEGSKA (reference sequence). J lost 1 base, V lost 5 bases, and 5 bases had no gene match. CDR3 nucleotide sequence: TGCAGTGCTGCAGGGGGAGCATCCTACAATGAGCAGTTCTTC. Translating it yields CSAAGGASYNEQFF.

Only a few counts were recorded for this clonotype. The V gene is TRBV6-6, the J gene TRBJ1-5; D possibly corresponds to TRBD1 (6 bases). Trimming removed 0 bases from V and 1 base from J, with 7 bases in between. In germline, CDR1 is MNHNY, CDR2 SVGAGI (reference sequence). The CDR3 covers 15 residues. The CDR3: CASSYSQGSNQPQHF. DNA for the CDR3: TGTGCCAGCAGTTACTCGCAGGGGAGCAATCAGCCCCAGCATTTT.

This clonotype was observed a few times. CDR3 sequence reads: CASSWSSGDNEQFF. Here the CDR3 DNA reads TGTGCCAGCAGTTGGTCGTCAGGGGATAATGAGCAGTTCTTC. The chain combines TRBV6-5 with TRBJ2-1; D might be TRBD1 (6 bases). The CDR3 totals 14 residues. The V gene's germline CDR1 is MNHEY and CDR2 SVGAGI. V shed 4 bases and J shed 7 bases, with 14 bases lying between them.

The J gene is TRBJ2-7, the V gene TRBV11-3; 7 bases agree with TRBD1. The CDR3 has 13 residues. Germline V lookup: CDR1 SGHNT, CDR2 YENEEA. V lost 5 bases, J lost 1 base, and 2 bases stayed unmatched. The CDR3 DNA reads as TGTGCCAGCAGCAGCAGGGGGTCCTACGAGCAGTACTTC. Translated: CASSSRGSYEQYF.

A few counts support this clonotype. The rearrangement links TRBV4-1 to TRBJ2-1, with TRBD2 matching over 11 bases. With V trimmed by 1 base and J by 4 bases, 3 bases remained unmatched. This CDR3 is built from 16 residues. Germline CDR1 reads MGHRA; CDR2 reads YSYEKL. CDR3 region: CASSQAGTSGYNEQFF. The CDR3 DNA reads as TGCGCCAGCAGCCAAGCCGGGACTAGCGGATACAATGAGCAGTTCTTC.

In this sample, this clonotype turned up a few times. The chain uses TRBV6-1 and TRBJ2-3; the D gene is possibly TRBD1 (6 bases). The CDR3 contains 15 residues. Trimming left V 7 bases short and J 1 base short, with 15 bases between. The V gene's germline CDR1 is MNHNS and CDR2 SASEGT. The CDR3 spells CASKTTGYRTDTQYF. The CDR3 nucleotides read TGTGCCAGCAAGACGACAGGCTATCGCACAGATACGCAGTATTTT.

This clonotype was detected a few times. The DNA of the CDR3 is TGTGCCAGCAGCCTACAGGGGTCCAATTCACCCCTCCACTTT. It encodes CASSLQGSNSPLHF. This chain joins TRBV5-4 and TRBJ1-6, with 7 bases identical to TRBD1. This CDR3 comprises 14 residues. Germline trimming cut 4 bases from V and 7 bases from J; bases unmatched to any gene: 5. CDR1 SGHNT and CDR2 YYREEE come from the germline V gene (reference sequence).

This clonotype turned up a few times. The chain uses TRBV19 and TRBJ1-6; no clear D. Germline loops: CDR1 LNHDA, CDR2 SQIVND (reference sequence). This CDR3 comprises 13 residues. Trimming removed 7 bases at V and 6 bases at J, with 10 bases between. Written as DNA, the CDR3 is TGTGCCAGTAAGTGGGAGGGTAATTCACCCCTCCACTTT. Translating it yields CASKWEGNSPLHF.